One and the same sample provided the 5 T cell receptor beta chains below, sequenced in a study of T cell clones after liver transplantation. Sequencing used immunoSEQ multiplex PCR; TCRdb keeps in-frame clones, though not all of them. The data show tens of thousands of clones, 70% to 90% seen once. The input for sequencing was CD4+ T cells from blood, taken at the 22-month timepoint. The receptors stem from a human patient who received a liver transplant. The graft donor may be the source of some T cells.

The chain carries TRBV18 and TRBJ2-2, with D unclear. This CDR3 contains 12 residues. Germline V lookup: CDR1 KGHSH, CDR2 LQKENI. V lost 3 bases to trimming and J lost 6 bases, with 5 bases between them. CDR3 loop: CASSPQAGELFF. Here the CDR3 DNA reads TGTGCCAGCTCACCGCAGGCCGGGGAGCTGTTTTTT.

V usage is TRBV7-3 and J usage is TRBJ2-7, with TRBD2 as a possible D gene (5 bases). Germline CDR1 and CDR2: SGHTA and FQGTGA. The CDR3 spans 14 residues. The V gene lost 5 bases and the J gene lost 7 bases, with 18 bases spanning the gap. CDR3 sequence reads: CASSPNGGPGEQYF. In nucleotides, the CDR3 is TGTGCCAGCAGCCCGAACGGCGGGCCAGGAGAGCAGTACTTC.

Only a few counts were recorded for this clone. The sample has other DNA sequences that encode this CDR3 too. This chain links TRBV5-4 with TRBJ2-6; D perhaps matches TRBD2 (6 bases). Trimming stripped 7 bases from V and 0 bases from J, with 11 bases between. CDR3 length equals 15 residues. Germline CDR1 and CDR2: SGHNT and YYREEE (reference sequence). The CDR3 protein is CASRVGGSGANVLTF. CDR3 coding DNA: TGTGCCAGCCGGGTGGGGGGCTCTGGGGCCAACGTCCTGACTTTC. Filled out from reference TRBV5-4 and TRBJ2-6, the complete variable domain reads ETGVTQSPTHLIKTRGQQVTLRCSSQSGHNTVSWYQQALGQGPQFIFQYYREEENGRGNFPPRFSGLQFPNYSSELNVNALELDDSALYLCASRVGGSGANVLTFGAGSRLTVL.

The chain combines TRBV7-9 with TRBJ2-3; TRBD2 matches at 10 bases. CDR3 length: 15 amino acids. V was clipped by 3 bases and J by 6 bases; unmatched bases: 6. The germline V gene has CDR1 SEHNR and CDR2 FQNEAQ (reference sequence). The CDR3 reads CASSLQRGGQDTQYF. The CDR3, as DNA: TGTGCCAGCAGCTTGCAGCGGGGGGGGCAGGATACGCAGTATTTT.

This clone has just a few counts. The chain uses TRBV10-3 and TRBJ1-2; D gene uncertain. The V gene lost 10 bases and the J gene lost 2 bases, with 14 bases spanning the gap. The CDR3 covers 13 residues. Germline V gives CDR1 ENHRY, CDR2 SYGVKD. The CDR3 loop reads CATADGRNYGYTF. CDR3 in DNA: TGTGCCACCGCGGACGGAAGGAACTATGGCTACACCTTC.